This is a list of T cell receptor beta chains from one sample in a study of Graves' ophthalmopathy and Graves' hyperthyroidism. TCRdb re-called the multiplex PCR reads with MiXCR, one entry per CDR3 protein. This sample has roughly 160,000 distinct CDR3 sequences, with over 35% found just once. The material sequenced was peripheral blood. These receptors all come from a middle-aged woman with Graves' ophthalmopathy. CDR3s include the opening cysteine and the closing phenylalanine or tryptophan. Expanded clones get a size class; other rows say once, few or many, or leave the size out.

clone_size v_call cdr3_length cdr3_aa
many TRBV20-1 18 CSALMEGDRARKHQPQHF
. TRBV27 15 CASAVTGGSNQPQHF
. TRBV6-5 13 CASRQGTHNEQFF
many TRBV5-1 17 CASSFGSEGDSNQPQHF
. TRBV6-2/TRBV6-3 16 CASSYEGQGRLETQYF
many TRBV29-1 10 CSVGDTEAFF
. TRBV6-1 14 CASSGPRVSYEQYF
few TRBV6-2/TRBV6-3 14 CASSSPGRNTEAFF
. TRBV28 14 CASSPPGNTGELFF
many TRBV11-2 11 CASRTAGEQYF
many TRBV7-9 13 CASSWTENYGYTF
many TRBV15 16 CATSRERRAGGTEAFF
many TRBV27 16 CASSSRLAGGTDTQYF
many TRBV28 14 CASRPGQGNYEQYF
many TRBV6-2/TRBV6-3 13 CASSPGHYYGYTF
. TRBV6-1 15 CASSQNSGVGQPQHF
many TRBV28 15 CASSPSSGSYHEQYF
many TRBV19 14 CASTLSAEMKTQYF
. TRBV5-1 13 CASSLDSSYGYTF
. TRBV7-2 15 CASSLREVVTYEQYF
. TRBV20-1 12 CRGGQGTGEQYF
. TRBV2 13 CASKTAGAYGYTF
. TRBV7-9 15 CASSSQAGWSYEQYF
. TRBV12-3/TRBV12-4 15 CASSLGGQGEYEQYF
. TRBV6-2/TRBV6-3 16 CASSYSRQDTNYGYTF
. TRBV2 11 CASRKGETQYF
many TRBV6-6 15 CASSFDTNSNQPQHF